This T cell receptor beta chain was captured in a study of CD8+ T cells in alopecia areata. CDR1 and CDR2 from the germline V gene are SGHRS and YFSETQ. CDR3 length: 14 residues. The ends were cut back, 7 bases at V and 2 bases at J, with 15 bases in the middle. Following RNA extraction, reverse transcription yielded cDNA that acted as the sequencing template. The method was immunoSEQ multiplex PCR; TCRdb's version includes in-frame clones alone and lacks a portion of them. This table holds around 140,000 clones, about 51% found once. The source of this sequence is a human donor with alopecia areata. Sequences were derived from CD4+ T cells sorted from blood, sampled at week 0. The chain combines TRBV5-1 with TRBJ2-5; D gene uncertain. The CDR3 nucleotides are TGCGCCAGCTCAGCCGGACCCGGACAAGAGACCCAGTACTTC. The encoded protein is CASSAGPGQETQYF.